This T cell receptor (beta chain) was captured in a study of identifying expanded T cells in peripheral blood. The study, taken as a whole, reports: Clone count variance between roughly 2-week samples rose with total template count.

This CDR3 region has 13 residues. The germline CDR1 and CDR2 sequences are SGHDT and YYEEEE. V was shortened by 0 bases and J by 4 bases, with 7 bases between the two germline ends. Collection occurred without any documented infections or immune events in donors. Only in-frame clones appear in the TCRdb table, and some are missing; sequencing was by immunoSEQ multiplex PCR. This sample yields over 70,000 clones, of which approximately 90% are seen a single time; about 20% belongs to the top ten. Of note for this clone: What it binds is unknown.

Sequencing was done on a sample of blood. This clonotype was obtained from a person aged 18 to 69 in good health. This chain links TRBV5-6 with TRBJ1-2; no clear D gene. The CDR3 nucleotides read TGTGCCAGCAGCTTGGGCGGGATCTATGGCTACACCTTC. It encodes CASSLGGIYGYTF.